The T cell receptor beta chain described here comes from a study of blood T cell repertoires in COVID-19. Authors' processing steps: Reference gene primer amplification in the assay estimated nucleated cell counts. TCRdb's copy holds only in-frame clones and misses some; the assay was immunoSEQ multiplex PCR. V, J and clone size are those of that table, while D and trimming were read from the DNA. Of 150,000 or so clones in the sample, 87% were seen once. CDR1 MGHRA and CDR2 YSYEKL come from the germline V gene. Trimming took 4 bases from V and 7 from J; bases not matched to a gene: 14. The CDR3 is 17 amino acids.

The sequencing sample was made of peripheral blood. The chain carries TRBV4-1 and TRBJ2-1, with 9 bases identical to TRBD2. This sequence was found in a human donor in a cohort sampled during active COVID-19. The CDR3 here is CASSRDRASGMRNEQFF. CDR3 nucleotides: TGCGCCAGCAGCCGTGATAGGGCTAGCGGGATGAGGAATGAGCAGTTCTTC.